This T cell receptor (beta chain) derives from a study of T-cell reconstitution after alpha-beta-depleted transplantation in children. The length of the CDR3 is 17 residues. V lost 2 bases, J lost 7 bases, and 11 bases stayed unmatched. CDR1 and CDR2 (germline): LGHNA, YSLEER. As it was prepared, the TCRbeta library received unique molecular identifiers. A single record per CDR3 protein comes from TCRdb applying MiXCR to the PCR reads. The data show a few hundred thousand distinct CDR3 sequences, about a tenth seen once. Here the sequenced sample was PBMCs from the stem cell graft donor, taken from the stem cell graft. The sequence was obtained from a human donor who donated a stem cell graft to a child with acute lymphoblastic leukemia. The chain recombines TRBV4-3 with TRBJ1-6; 7 bases are shared with TRBD1. CDR3 region: CASSQRSLRDRNSPLHF. CDR3 nucleotide sequence: TGCGCCAGCAGCCAACGCTCCCTCCGGGACAGAAATTCACCCCTCCACTTT.